These 16 T cell receptor beta chains originate from one sample sequenced in a study of CD8 T cells in ankylosing spondylitis. TCRdb passed the 5' RACE reads through MiXCR, listing each CDR3 protein once. Here the sample spans some 140,000 distinct CDR3 sequences, over 10% being singletons. The sample was blood, either unsorted or a sorted T cell fraction (not recorded which). Every receptor here comes from a female donor with ankylosing spondylitis or in good health (not recorded which).

This clonotype appeared many times. The chain employs TRBV2 and TRBJ1-2; D gene unclear. This CDR3 comprises 13 residues. From germline, CDR1 is SNHLY and CDR2 FYNNEI. V was shortened by 1 base and J by 9 bases, with 12 bases between the two germline ends. DNA of the CDR3: TGTGCCAGCAGTGAAGGGGATGTGCGAAGCTACACCTTC. It translates to CASSEGDVRSYTF.

This clonotype was picked up many times. The chain joins TRBV5-1 to TRBJ2-5; tentatively, D is TRBD1 or TRBD2 (5 bases each). Germline V CDR1 and CDR2: SGHRS, YFSETQ. The CDR3 has 13 residues. V lost 3 bases and J 2 bases, leaving 8 bases between the germline ends. DNA of the CDR3: TGCGCCAGCAGCTGGGACGTGCAAGAGACCCAGTACTTC. Protein: CASSWDVQETQYF.

This clonotype was seen at least ten times. J is TRBJ2-2 and V is TRBV5-1; TRBD1 agrees at 10 bases. Trimming at V came to 7 bases and at J to 7 bases, leaving 10 bases not matched to a gene. The germline V gene has CDR1 SGHRS and CDR2 YFSETQ. The CDR3 extends over 15 amino acids. As DNA, the CDR3 is TGCGCCAGCTCCCCGGGACAGGGGAAAGACGGGGAGCTGTTTTTT. This codes for CASSPGQGKDGELFF.

This clonotype was seen a few times. This chain links TRBV30 with TRBJ2-7; tentatively, D is TRBD2 (6 bases). Trimming removed 4 bases from V and 1 base from J, with 17 bases in between. The CDR3 extends over 15 amino acids. Germline V CDR1 and CDR2: GTSNPN, SVGIG (reference sequence). In DNA, the CDR3 is TGTGCCTGGACCGTACGGGGGTTGGGGTCCTACGAGCAGTACTTC. Its translation: CAWTVRGLGSYEQYF.

This clonotype showed up many times. V gene TRBV7-9 combines with J gene TRBJ2-1, with 8 bases matching TRBD2. There are 14 residues in the CDR3. V trimming: 7 bases; J trimming: 1 base; junction bases outside the gene matches: 3. Germline CDR1 is SEHNR and CDR2 is FQNEAQ (reference sequence). Here the CDR3 reads CASKAGGSYNEQFF. CDR3 DNA: TGTGCCAGCAAGGCGGGAGGATCCTACAATGAGCAGTTCTTC.

Comments on this clonotype: Likely a read error: the CDR3 ends without its conserved phenylalanine or tryptophan. Because the CDR3's place on the DNA is in doubt, the DNA is left out and the CDR3 is given as listed by TCRdb. This sequence joins TRBV29-1 and TRBJ2-1; whether TRBD2, the table's D call, matches the DNA was not checked. Germline V gene lookup returns CDR1 SQVTM and CDR2 ANQGSEA. The CDR3 spans 13 residues, counting both ends. The CDR3 is CSVRKRGYNEQSY.

Notes on this clonotype: One base away lies a much larger clone, so this may be a sequencing read error. This chain uses TRBV4-1 with TRBJ2-2; D ambiguous. This CDR3 is 17 amino acids long. V lost 4 bases to trimming and J lost 4 bases, with 19 bases between them. Germline V lookup: CDR1 MGHRA, CDR2 YSYEKL. CDR3 residues: CASSLRGIVVGTGELFF. The CDR3 bases are TGCGCCAGCAGCCTTCGAGGAATCGTAGTTGGCACCGGGGAGCTGTTTTTT.

This clonotype was detected many times. The genes are TRBV5-1 and TRBJ2-7, with 12 positions matching TRBD2. J gave up 5 bases and V 4 bases, and 7 bases lay outside the gene matches. CDR1 SGHRS and CDR2 YFSETQ come from the germline V gene. The CDR3 has 15 amino acids. DNA for the CDR3: TGCGCCAGCAGCGGTCTAGCGGGGGGGCCGAACGAGCAGTACTTC. Translating it yields CASSGLAGGPNEQYF.

This clonotype was counted many times. V usage is TRBV5-1 and J usage is TRBJ2-3; 7 nucleotides align to TRBD1. The germline V gene encodes CDR1 SGHRS and CDR2 YFSETQ. Trimming removed 4 bases from V and 6 bases from J; junction bases left unmatched: 8. CDR3 length: 14 residues. Here the CDR3 DNA reads TGCGCCAGCAGCGTTGGACAGGCCATGGATACGCAGTATTTT. This encodes CASSVGQAMDTQYF.

This clonotype was counted a few times. The chain carries TRBV6-1 and TRBJ1-1, with TRBD1 matching over 8 bases. The CDR3 is 13 amino acids. The trim removed 6 bases at V and 5 bases at J, leaving 5 bases unmatched. Germline CDR1 MNHNS, CDR2 SASEGT. CDR3 region: CASSWDRSTEAFF. CDR3 bases: TGTGCCAGCAGCTGGGACAGGTCGACTGAAGCTTTCTTT.

This clonotype was counted ten times or more. The chain recombines TRBV5-1 with TRBJ1-1; D is undetermined. The CDR3 spans 14 residues. Trimming cost V 6 bases and J 0 bases, with 12 bases left between them. Looked up from germline, CDR1 is SGHRS and CDR2 is YFSETQ. The CDR3 is CASMWAPVNTEAFF. CDR3 nucleotide sequence: TGCGCCAGCATGTGGGCCCCCGTGAACACTGAAGCTTTCTTT.

This clonotype was observed a handful of times. The V and J genes are TRBV6-5 and TRBJ1-1, with no clear D. CDR1 and CDR2 from the germline V gene are MNHEY and SVGAGI. Trimming stripped 6 bases from V and 7 bases from J, with 9 bases between. The CDR3 runs 11 residues. Here the CDR3 DNA reads TGTGCCAGCAGGAGAGACTATGAAGCTTTCTTT. Protein product: CASRRDYEAFF.

This clonotype was recorded at least ten times. The chain carries TRBV29-1 and TRBJ2-2; TRBD1 is a possible D gene (6 bases). The length of the CDR3 is 14 residues. V lost 7 bases to trimming and J lost 1 base, with 13 bases between them. The germline CDR1 and CDR2 sequences are SQVTM and ANQGSEA. The CDR3 DNA sequence: TGCAGCGGACGCGACAGGCTGAACACCGGGGAGCTGTTTTTT. Translated, it gives CSGRDRLNTGELFF.

In its sample, this clonotype was seen many times. The chain uses TRBV5-1 and TRBJ2-2; D ambiguous. With 0 bases removed from V and 3 bases from J, the gap between germline ends came to 3 bases. CDR3 length: 13 amino acids. Germline V gives CDR1 SGHRS, CDR2 YFSETQ. The CDR3 DNA reads TGCGCCAGCAGCTTGGGGTACACCGGGGAGCTGTTTTTT. Its protein is CASSLGYTGELFF.

This clonotype was found many times. The V gene is TRBV7-2, the J gene TRBJ2-1; D uncertain. The germline V gene has CDR1 SGHTA and CDR2 FQGNSA. The CDR3 has 15 amino acids. Trimming removed 5 bases at V and 0 bases at J, with 11 bases between. CDR3 DNA: TGTGCCAGCAGCCCGACTCGCCGCTCCTACAATGAGCAGTTCTTC. This translates into CASSPTRRSYNEQFF. The whole variable domain, filled in from reference TRBV7-2 and TRBJ2-1, reads GAGVSQSPSNKVTEKGKDVELRCDPISGHTALYWYRQSLGQGLEFLIYFQGNSAPDKSGLPSDRFSAERTGGSVSTLTIQRTQQEDSAVYLCASSPTRRSYNEQFFGPGTRLTVL.

The CDR3 DNA sequence: TGTGCCAGCACGCTATTAGGGACCCTAAATAACAATCAGCCCCAGCATTTT. Its translation is CASTLLGTLNNNQPQHF. This chain joins TRBV5-4 and TRBJ1-5; possibly TRBD1 for D (5 bases). The CDR3 is 17 amino acids. Germline CDR1 and CDR2: SGHNT and YYREEE (reference sequence). The V gene lost 6 bases and the J gene lost 3 bases, with 22 bases spanning the gap. The whole variable domain, filled in from reference TRBV5-4 and TRBJ1-5, reads ETGVTQSPTHLIKTRGQQVTLRCSSQSGHNTVSWYQQALGQGPQFIFQYYREEENGRGNFPPRFSGLQFPNYSSELNVNALELDDSALYLCASTLLGTLNNNQPQHFGDGTRLSIL.